This is a list of T cell receptor beta chains from one sample in a study of vaccination and CD4 T cells after COVID-19. Via MiXCR, TCRdb re-called the PCR reads, giving one row per CDR3 protein. The sample includes some 15,000 distinct CDR3 sequences, 30% to 35% seen only once; the top ten take about 10%. These receptors have no identified antigens. The sequencing used CD4+ T cells from blood, cultured in vitro, collected after SARS-CoV-2 vaccination. Source of these receptors: a human donor who had recovered from COVID-19. CDR3s include the opening cysteine and the closing phenylalanine or tryptophan. Fields, in order: D gene, V gene, clone size, J gene, CDR3 protein, CDR3 DNA. A D gene is named only where the DNA matches it firmly. The size field is filled for only some rows; it gives once, few, many or a size class.

NA	TRBV7-3	NA	TRBJ2-1	CASSPPGRDEQFF	TGTGCCAGCAGCCCACCGGGCAGGGATGAGCAGTTCTTC
TRBD2	TRBV4-1	NA	TRBJ2-3	CASSQDVAGAVDTQYF	TGCGCCAGCAGCCAAGACGTAGCGGGAGCGGTGGATACGCAGTATTTT
TRBD1	TRBV7-2	few	TRBJ1-6	CASRNRVGTDYSPLHF	TGTGCCAGCAGGAATCGGGTCGGGACAGATTATTCACCCCTCCACTTT
NA	TRBV28	few	TRBJ1-5	CASRPGRNQPQHF	TGTGCCAGCAGGCCGGGTCGGAATCAGCCCCAGCATTTT
NA	TRBV4-3	once	TRBJ2-3	CASSQDSAGTDTQYF	TGCGCCAGCAGCCAAGATTCGGCCGGGACAGATACGCAGTATTTT
NA	TRBV27	NA	TRBJ1-2	CASSFPDRTNYGYTF	TGTGCCAGCAGTTTTCCCGACAGGACTAACTATGGCTACACCTTC
TRBD1	TRBV28	NA	TRBJ1-5	CASSGGGGSNQPQHF	TGTGCCAGCAGTGGAGGGGGCGGGAGCAATCAGCCCCAGCATTTT
NA	TRBV6-1	few	TRBJ2-1	CASSRPPLGSYNEQFF	TGTGCCAGCAGCCGCCCGCCCCTGGGGTCCTACAATGAGCAGTTCTTC
TRBD1	TRBV6-1	NA	TRBJ1-6	CASSTTNRGRANSPLHF	TGTGCCAGCAGTACTACTAACAGGGGGCGGGCTAATTCACCCCTCCACTTT
NA	TRBV21-1	few	TRBJ2-6	CASSKVCQGEAPLTGANVLTF	TGTGCCAGCAGCAAAGTTTGTCAGGGGGAGGCTCCTTTGACTGGGGCCAACGTCCTGACTTTC
TRBD2	TRBV20-1	few	TRBJ2-7	CSARSPGLAGPRSSYEQYF	TGCAGTGCTAGGTCACCGGGACTAGCGGGACCGCGGAGCTCCTACGAGCAGTACTTC
NA	TRBV7-9	few	TRBJ2-2	CASALRNGELFF	TGTGCCAGCGCACTTCGGAACGGGGAGCTGTTTTTT
NA	TRBV15	NA	TRBJ2-7	CATSREQGYSYEQYF	TGTGCCACCAGCAGAGAGCAAGGCTACTCCTACGAGCAGTACTTC
TRBD2	TRBV20-1	NA	TRBJ2-7	CSAQSRTSGRMYEQYF	TGCAGTGCCCAATCCAGGACTAGCGGGAGGATGTACGAGCAGTACTTC
NA	TRBV24-1	NA	TRBJ2-5	CATSDPTGGEGETQYF	TGTGCCACCAGTGATCCGACAGGTGGAGAGGGAGAGACCCAGTACTTC
NA	TRBV28	NA	TRBJ2-6	CASTKSTGANVLTF	TGTGCCAGCACCAAATCGACTGGGGCCAACGTCCTGACTTTC
TRBD2	TRBV27	NA	TRBJ2-3	CASSSLAGGRGKTDTQYF	TGTGCCAGCAGTTCCCTAGCGGGAGGGCGGGGTAAGACAGATACGCAGTATTTT
NA	TRBV7-8	NA	TRBJ2-1	CASSFFGSAYNEQFF	TGTGCCAGCAGCTTTTTCGGTTCGGCCTACAATGAGCAGTTCTTC
NA	TRBV23-1	NA	TRBJ1-2	CASSQLRTGNYGYTF	TGCGCCAGCAGCCAACTCCGGACGGGGAACTATGGCTACACCTTC
TRBD1	TRBV6-2/TRBV6-3	few	TRBJ1-2	CASSYGPQGGTYGYTF	TGTGCCAGCAGTTACGGTCCACAGGGGGGGACCTATGGCTACACCTTC
NA	TRBV11-2	NA	TRBJ2-1	CASSYHNEQFF	TGTGCCAGCAGCTACCACAATGAGCAGTTCTTC
TRBD1	TRBV27	few	TRBJ2-7	CASSGQGANYEQYF	TGTGCCAGCAGTGGACAGGGGGCGAACTACGAGCAGTACTTC
NA	TRBV6-2/TRBV6-3	NA	TRBJ2-5	CASKKGQMEAQYF	TGTGCCAGCAAAAAGGGGCAGATGGAGGCCCAGTACTTC